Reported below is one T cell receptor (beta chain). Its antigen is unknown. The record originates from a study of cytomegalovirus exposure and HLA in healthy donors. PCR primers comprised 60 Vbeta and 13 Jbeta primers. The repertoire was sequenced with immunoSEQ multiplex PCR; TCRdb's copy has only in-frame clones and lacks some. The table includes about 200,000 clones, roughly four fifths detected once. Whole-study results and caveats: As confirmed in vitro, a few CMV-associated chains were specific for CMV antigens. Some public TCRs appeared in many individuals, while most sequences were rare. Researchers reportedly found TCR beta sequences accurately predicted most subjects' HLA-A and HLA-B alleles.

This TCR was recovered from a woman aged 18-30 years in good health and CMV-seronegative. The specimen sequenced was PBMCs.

The chain's CDR3 is CASSNSGSTDTQYF. The CDR3 region has the DNA TGCGCCAGCAGTAATAGCGGGAGCACAGATACGCAGTATTTT. The chain combines TRBV5-1 with TRBJ2-3, with 7 nucleotides matching TRBD2. The CDR3 consists of 14 residues. V dropped 5 bases and J dropped 0; count of bases not matched to a gene: 3. The germline gives CDR1 SGHRS, CDR2 YFSETQ.